A selection of T cell receptor beta chains follows, all from one sample in a study of T cell responses to AZD1222 COVID-19 vaccine. Some clones are missing from TCRdb's copy, which holds only in-frame ones; the method was immunoSEQ multiplex PCR. This sample yields under 150,000 clones, of which 75% to 90% are seen a single time; approximately 1.6% belongs to the top ten. The specimen comprised peripheral blood, sampled 28 days after the second AZD1222 dose. The receptor set was obtained from an adult who received the AZD1222 COVID-19 vaccine. CDR3s include the opening cysteine and the closing phenylalanine or tryptophan. D genes are given only for firm matches.

TRBJ2-1	TRBV28	TRBD2	CASSRGTSGSNEQFF
TRBJ2-2	TRBV19	-	CASSLHRGTSNILFF
TRBJ2-3	TRBV3-1/TRBV3-2	-	CASSQGVGAGTDTQYF
TRBJ1-3	TRBV10-3	-	CAIRGPPSSGNTIYF
TRBJ2-5	TRBV9	TRBD1	CASSVAGTGGQETQYF
TRBJ2-3	TRBV7-2	-	CASSFRFGMGTQYF
TRBJ1-5	TRBV6-6	TRBD1	CASSAGGNYQPQHF
TRBJ1-2	TRBV28	-	CASSLSDNYGYTF
TRBJ2-3	TRBV6-2/TRBV6-3	-	CASRYAGNTDTQYF
TRBJ2-2	TRBV5-1	TRBD2	CASSFTSGISNTGELFF
TRBJ2-7	TRBV5-4	TRBD2	CASSSSTSTNEQYF
TRBJ2-3	TRBV7-6	-	CASSLADGITDTQYF
TRBJ2-1	TRBV27	TRBD2	CASSPRLAGGVWHEQFF
TRBJ2-3	TRBV27	-	CASRRRETGRTDTQYF
TRBJ2-7	TRBV28	TRBD2	CASRGTSGSYEQYF
TRBJ2-2	TRBV2	TRBD2	CASSDLAGAGELFF
TRBJ1-3	TRBV6-6	-	CASGGLGNTIYF
TRBJ2-1	TRBV18	TRBD2	CATGGGSSYNEQFF
TRBJ2-7	TRBV30	-	CAWTTSYEQYF
TRBJ2-7	TRBV28	TRBD2	CASSLFQRESYEQYF
TRBJ1-1	TRBV6-2/TRBV6-3	-	CASTPGFIGGGGTEAFF
TRBJ1-2	TRBV7-9	TRBD1	CASSLYGTANYGYTF
TRBJ2-7	TRBV6-2/TRBV6-3	TRBD1	CASSWTGLEQYF
TRBJ1-1	TRBV5-1	-	CASSLEQANEAFF
TRBJ1-2	TRBV7-9	TRBD1	CASSPTGDYGYTF
TRBJ1-5	TRBV27	-	CASSFAAGQPQHF
TRBJ2-1	TRBV5-6	-	CASSLGTVSSYNEQFF
TRBJ2-1	TRBV19	-	CASTTWGGGNEQFF
TRBJ2-3	TRBV7-6	-	CASSLGVSSTDTQYF
TRBJ1-1	TRBV5-1	TRBD1	CASSLGTGKGAFF
TRBJ2-5	TRBV12-3/TRBV12-4	-	CASSLKLWETQYF
TRBJ2-7	TRBV28	TRBD1	CASNSGTGGSYEQYF
TRBJ1-1	TRBV19	-	CASSMGGRLNTEAFF
TRBJ2-6	TRBV10-2	-	CASSDWGAGANVLTF
TRBJ2-7	TRBV18	-	CASSPLGAYYEQYF
TRBJ1-5	TRBV10-3	TRBD1	CAISKGTVDSNQPQHF
TRBJ1-4	TRBV18	-	CASSPREGFEKLFF
TRBJ2-6	TRBV5-4	-	CASSSAVSGANVLTF
TRBJ2-5	TRBV2	-	CASFWQQETQYF
TRBJ1-3	TRBV18	-	CASSLRTDSGNTIYF
TRBJ2-7	TRBV30	TRBD2	CAWRRLAGGYEQYF
TRBJ1-5	TRBV28	-	CASTQGGAGQPQHF
TRBJ1-1	TRBV27	-	CASSLSNRGRGAFF
TRBJ1-3	TRBV30	-	CAWTFGGAADSGNTIYF
TRBJ2-1	TRBV5-1	-	CASSLVANEQFF
TRBJ2-2	TRBV28	-	CASSPPLAANTGELFF
TRBJ2-7	TRBV6-5	-	CASSSLNEQYF
TRBJ1-5	TRBV6-6	-	CASSYSEGQPQHF
TRBJ1-4	TRBV29-1	-	CSVEGGGVTNEKLFF
TRBJ1-4	TRBV27	TRBD1	CASRPSGTVTNEKLFF
TRBJ2-1	TRBV9	TRBD2	CASSPRTSADNEQFF